A selection of T cell receptor beta chains follows, all from one sample in a study of T cells in Graves' hyperthyroidism and ophthalmopathy. TCRdb fed the multiplex PCR reads into MiXCR, producing one record per CDR3 protein. The sample shows approximately 330,000 distinct CDR3 sequences, about 18% of them seen only once. Sequencing was done on a sample of blood. These receptors came from a woman in her forties or fifties with Graves' hyperthyroidism. Both conserved end residues are part of each CDR3. The D gene is left open where the match is weak. The listing skips clone size in some rows; elsewhere it reads once, few, many or a size class.

TRBJ2-3	many	TRBV12-3/TRBV12-4	TRBD2	18	TGTGCCAGCGGGGAACTAGCGGGGGGCCTTACGGGCCAAGATACGCAGTATTTT	CASGELAGGLTGQDTQYF
TRBJ2-7	-	TRBV10-1	-	13	TGCGCCGCTTCGAAGGGGCGAGGGTACGAGCAGTACTTC	CAASKGRGYEQYF
TRBJ2-1	-	TRBV2	-	15	TGTGCCAGCAGTGAACTGCGGGATGGTTTCAATGAGCAGTTCTTC	CASSELRDGFNEQFF
TRBJ1-5	few	TRBV7-9	-	13	TGTGCCAGCAGCTTAAGTGGGGCCCAGCCCCAGCATTTT	CASSLSGAQPQHF
TRBJ1-1	many	TRBV9	-	11	TGTGCCAGCAGCGCCGGCACTGAAGCTTTCTTT	CASSAGTEAFF
TRBJ1-5	many	TRBV3-1	-	14	TGTGCCAGCAGCCAAGAGGACAGCAATCAGCCCCAGCATTTT	CASSQEDSNQPQHF
TRBJ2-7	few	TRBV9	TRBD1	14	TGTGCCAGCAACACGGGACAGGGGTTGGGGGAGCAGTACTTC	CASNTGQGLGEQYF
TRBJ1-5	many	TRBV19	TRBD1	17	TGTGCCAGCGTCGGACAGGCGGGAGCAGGTAGCAATCAGCCCCAGCATTTT	CASVGQAGAGSNQPQHF
TRBJ2-5	-	TRBV27	TRBD2	15	TGTGCCAGCAGCACCGGGACTAGCGGTAAAGAGACCCAGTACTTC	CASSTGTSGKETQYF
TRBJ1-1	many	TRBV12-3/TRBV12-4	-	14	TGTGCCAGCAGCGCCCAGTCGGGGTACACTGAAGCTTTCTTT	CASSAQSGYTEAFF
TRBJ2-1	-	TRBV7-3	-	13	TGTGCCAGCAGCTTAAACTACGGACAAGAGCAGTTCTTC	CASSLNYGQEQFF
TRBJ2-1	many	TRBV11-2	TRBD2	15	TGTGCCAGCAGCTTGGGGCAAGCGGGGGTCGGTGAGCAGTTCTTC	CASSLGQAGVGEQFF
TRBJ2-6	-	TRBV2	-	15	TGTGCCAGCAGTGCAGGGGCGCTAGGGGCCAACGTCCTGACTTTC	CASSAGALGANVLTF
TRBJ2-7	once	TRBV28	TRBD2	15	TGTGCCAGTTCCTCCTATGGGGGAGGGCGGTACGAGCAGTACTTC	CASSSYGGGRYEQYF
TRBJ1-2	-	TRBV27	TRBD1	14	TGTGCCAGCAGGACTATACAGGGGCTCAATGGCTACACCTTC	CASRTIQGLNGYTF
TRBJ2-5	-	TRBV4-1	TRBD2	18	TGCGCCAGCAGCCAAGTCCCAGGGGGACTAGCGGGAGAAGGGACCCAGTACTTC	CASSQVPGGLAGEGTQYF
TRBJ2-7	few	TRBV6-1	-	15	TGTGCCAGCAAACTCCGGGACAAGGGACCTTACGAGCAGTACTTC	CASKLRDKGPYEQYF
TRBJ1-1	-	TRBV25-1	-	15	TGTGCCAGCAGTGAGGGGGAGGAGTGGAACACTGAAGCTTTCTTT	CASSEGEEWNTEAFF
TRBJ1-2	many	TRBV30	TRBD1	11	TGTGCCGGGGGGACAGTCTATGGCTACACCTTC	CAGGTVYGYTF
TRBJ1-2	-	TRBV11-2	-	16	TGTGCCAGCAGCTCCGTGGGGACGGTAGCTAACTATGGCTACACCTTC	CASSSVGTVANYGYTF
TRBJ2-7	-	TRBV7-8	-	14	TGTGCCAGCAGCGCCGGGACGACTTCCTACGAGCAGTACTTC	CASSAGTTSYEQYF
TRBJ1-5	many	TRBV3-1	-	15	TGTGCCAGCAGCTACAGCAGCACGGGCGATCAGCCCCAGCATTTT	CASSYSSTGDQPQHF
TRBJ2-7	many	TRBV30	-	13	TGTGCCTGGAATCGGGGGAACGCCTACGAGCAGTACTTC	CAWNRGNAYEQYF
TRBJ2-1	few	TRBV12-3/TRBV12-4	-	14	TGTGCCAGCAGACGACTGAGCTCCTACAATGAGCAGTTCTTC	CASRRLSSYNEQFF
TRBJ1-6	few	TRBV6-5	-	17	TGTGCCAGCAGTTACCGCCCGGGGGCCAATTATAATTCACCCCTCCACTTT	CASSYRPGANYNSPLHF
TRBJ2-1	many	TRBV27	-	14	TGTGCCAGCAGTTCGATACAGGTAAACAATGAGCAGTTCTTC	CASSSIQVNNEQFF
TRBJ2-3	once	TRBV7-3	TRBD1	14	TGTGCCAGCGGTCCGGGACAGAACACAGATACGCAGTATTTT	CASGPGQNTDTQYF
TRBJ2-1	many	TRBV6-1	-	15	TGTGCCAGCAGTGAAGCGCTTTGGGGAACCCATGAGCAGTTCTTC	CASSEALWGTHEQFF
TRBJ2-5	few	TRBV27	TRBD2	15	TGTGCCAGCAGTTCTTCACTAGCGGGGGTTGAGACCCAGTACTTC	CASSSSLAGVETQYF
TRBJ2-7	many	TRBV7-3	-	15	TGTGCCAGCAGCTTAATTGGTGGGAGGATCGACGAGCAGTACTTC	CASSLIGGRIDEQYF
TRBJ2-7	few	TRBV29-1	-	14	TGCAGCGCCCTTTCTCCAAGGCCCACCTACGAGCAGTACTTC	CSALSPRPTYEQYF
TRBJ1-2	few	TRBV29-1	-	12	TGCAGCGTTACGGGACTCTACTATGGCTACACCTTC	CSVTGLYYGYTF
TRBJ2-1	many	TRBV7-2	-	14	TGTGCCAGCAGCTTGGAAATTACGTACAATGAGCAGTTCTTC	CASSLEITYNEQFF
TRBJ2-7	few	TRBV10-2	-	14	TGCGCCAGCAGCCTAACCAGGGACTCCTACGAGCAGTACTTC	CASSLTRDSYEQYF
TRBJ2-3	-	TRBV3-1	-	17	TGTGCCAGCTCACCAGTGTCCCTAGCGCTTCCTGCAAATACGCAGTATTTT	CASSPVSLALPANTQYF
TRBJ2-1	-	TRBV2	TRBD2	16	TGTGCCAGCAGTGTATTAGGACTAGCGACATACAATGAGCAGTTCTTC	CASSVLGLATYNEQFF
TRBJ2-7	few	TRBV29-1	-	13	TGCAGCGTCTCACAGCGCATCACTGGGGAGCAGTACTTC	CSVSQRITGEQYF
TRBJ1-1	few	TRBV2	TRBD1	11	TGTGCCAGCAGTCCCAGGGGGGGGCCTTTCTTT	CASSPRGGPFF
TRBJ2-5	few	TRBV12-3/TRBV12-4	TRBD2	17	TGTGCCAGCAGTTTTCTAGCGGGGACCGACCTCCAAGAGACCCAGTACTTC	CASSFLAGTDLQETQYF
TRBJ2-3	many	TRBV3-1	TRBD2	16	TGTGCCAGCAGCCAAGTGGCTAGCGGGACGTGGGATACGCAGTATTTT	CASSQVASGTWDTQYF
TRBJ2-3	-	TRBV10-3	TRBD2	14	TGTGCCATCAGTGAGGAGCGGGGAGCCCATACGCAGTATTTT	CAISEERGAHTQYF
TRBJ1-5	many	TRBV12-3/TRBV12-4	-	15	TGTGCCAGCAGTTCAAGGGCCCCAAGAGGTCAGCCCCAGCATTTT	CASSSRAPRGQPQHF
TRBJ1-6	-	TRBV6-1	-	15	TGTGCCACCTTGGGGACAACTTCTCTTAATTCACCCCTCCACTTT	CATLGTTSLNSPLHF
TRBJ1-1	many	TRBV11-2	-	14	TGTGCCAGCAGCTTATTCACAGGCGGGACTGAAGCTTTCTTT	CASSLFTGGTEAFF
TRBJ2-1	-	TRBV7-2	-	16	TGTGCCAGCAGCTTACCAGCGCCTAGCTCCTACAATGAGCAGTTCTTC	CASSLPAPSSYNEQFF
TRBJ2-2	-	TRBV7-2	-	15	TGTGCCAGCAGCTTAGTCCCCGCACAGGGTGGGGAGCTGTTTTTT	CASSLVPAQGGELFF
TRBJ1-5	-	TRBV6-1	TRBD1	16	TGTGCCAGCAGTAGAGACAGGGGTGAGAGCAATCAGCCCCAGCATTTT	CASSRDRGESNQPQHF
TRBJ1-1	-	TRBV6-1	-	16	TGTGCCAGCAGTGGAGGTGGTCAGGTGACGAACACTGAAGCTTTCTTT	CASSGGGQVTNTEAFF
TRBJ2-5	few	TRBV24-1	TRBD2	16	TGTGCCACCAGTGATTTCCCTAGCGGGAGGCAAGAGACCCAGTACTTC	CATSDFPSGRQETQYF